A single sample is the source of the 7 T cell receptor beta chains below, sequenced in a study of metastatic and nonmetastatic thyroid tumors. TCRdb re-called the PCR reads via MiXCR. The repertoire consists of 20,000 to 25,000 clones, with about 17% occurring once and the leading ten covering 21%. Each patient came to thyroid surgery without any prior treatment (of any kind). Input material: blood. Receptors were obtained from a male donor with papillary thyroid cancer or a benign thyroid nodule (not recorded which). Some clones in this sample may be carry-over from other donors' samples.

Ten or more counts support this clone. The chain links TRBV20-1 to TRBJ2-7; 9 nucleotides align to TRBD2. CDR1 is DFQATT and CDR2 is SNEGSKA in the germline V gene (reference sequence). The trim removed 5 bases at V and 5 bases at J, leaving 13 bases unmatched. CDR3 length: 15 residues. For the CDR3, the DNA is TGCAGTGCTGGTTCGCTTAGCGGGAGTTACCACGAGCAGTACTTC. This encodes CSAGSLSGSYHEQYF.

The rearrangement joins TRBV4-2 to TRBJ2-3, with 11 bases aligning to TRBD2. The length of the CDR3 is 17 residues. Trimming removed 3 bases from V and 2 bases from J; junction bases left unmatched: 7. Germline lookup yields CDR1 LGHNA and CDR2 YNFKEQ. For the CDR3, the DNA is TGTGCCAGCAGCCACTTGACTAGCGGGGACGACACAGATACGCAGTATTTT. This encodes CASSHLTSGDDTDTQYF.

The table lists this clone with many counts. Its ends do not fully match the called genes, so a read error is possible. This chain links TRBV5-8 with TRBJ2-5; possibly TRBD2 for D (6 bases). Per germline, CDR1 SGHTS and CDR2 YDEGEE. There are 17 residues in the CDR3. CDR3: CASSLLVGLSGSEAQYF. In DNA, the CDR3 is TGTGCCAGCAGCTTGTTGGTGGGCCTTAGCGGTTCAGAGGCCCAGTACTTC.

This clone has just a few counts. The chain links TRBV19 to TRBJ2-5; the D gene is possibly TRBD1 (5 bases). The CDR3 extends over 12 amino acids. Germline-derived CDR1 and CDR2 are LNHDA and SQIVND (reference sequence). With 6 bases removed from V and 5 bases from J, the gap between germline ends came to 10 bases. The CDR3 region is CASRQAGETQYF. CDR3 DNA: TGTGCCAGTAGACAGGCTGGGGAGACCCAGTACTTC.

This clone has a count of ten or more. This rearrangement joins TRBV3-1 to TRBJ2-7; weak D call: TRBD1 (6 bases). V gave up 3 bases and J gave up 2 bases, with 11 bases separating them. The CDR3 has 14 residues. Germline values: CDR1 LGHDT, CDR2 YNNKEL (reference sequence). CDR3 sequence: CASSQARDTYEQYF. For the CDR3, the DNA is TGTGCCAGCAGCCAGGCCCGGGACACCTACGAGCAGTACTTC.

This clone was seen repeatedly, ten times or more. Germline is not matched at one junction end, which may reflect a read error. The chain recombines TRBV6-6 with TRBJ1-5, with 8 bases fitting TRBD1. The CDR3 sequence is 18 residues long. From germline, CDR1 is MNHNY and CDR2 SVGAGI (reference sequence). For the CDR3, the DNA is TGTGCCAGCAGTTATCTGCAGGGGGCGCTTCCGGGCAATCAGCCTCAGCATTTT. It translates to CASSYLQGALPGNQPQHF.

This clone was picked up many times. This sample also contains other DNA sequences that code for the same CDR3. The genes are TRBV5-4 and TRBJ1-2; D is unresolved. The CDR3 has 15 amino acids. V lost 4 bases, J lost 3 bases, and 16 bases lay in between. Per the germline V gene, CDR1 is SGHNT and CDR2 is YYREEE (reference sequence). CDR3 protein: CASSPPAPRDYGYTF. The CDR3 nucleotides are TGTGCCAGCAGCCCCCCGGCCCCAAGGGACTATGGCTACACCTTC.